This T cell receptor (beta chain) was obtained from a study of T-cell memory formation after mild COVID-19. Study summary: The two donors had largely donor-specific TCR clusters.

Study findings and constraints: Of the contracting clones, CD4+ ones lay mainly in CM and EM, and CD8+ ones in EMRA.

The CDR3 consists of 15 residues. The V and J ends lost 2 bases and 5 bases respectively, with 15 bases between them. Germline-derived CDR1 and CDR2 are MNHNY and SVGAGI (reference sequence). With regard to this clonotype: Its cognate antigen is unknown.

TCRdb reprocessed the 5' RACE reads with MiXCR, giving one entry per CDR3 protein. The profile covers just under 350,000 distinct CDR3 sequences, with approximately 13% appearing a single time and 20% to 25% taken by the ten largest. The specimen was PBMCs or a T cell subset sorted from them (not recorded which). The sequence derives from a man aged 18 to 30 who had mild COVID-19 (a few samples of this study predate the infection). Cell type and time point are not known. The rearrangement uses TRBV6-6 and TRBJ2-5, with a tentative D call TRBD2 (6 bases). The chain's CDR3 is CASSYRSGLWETQYF. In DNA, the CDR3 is TGTGCCAGCAGTTACCGTTCGGGACTGTGGGAGACCCAGTACTTC.